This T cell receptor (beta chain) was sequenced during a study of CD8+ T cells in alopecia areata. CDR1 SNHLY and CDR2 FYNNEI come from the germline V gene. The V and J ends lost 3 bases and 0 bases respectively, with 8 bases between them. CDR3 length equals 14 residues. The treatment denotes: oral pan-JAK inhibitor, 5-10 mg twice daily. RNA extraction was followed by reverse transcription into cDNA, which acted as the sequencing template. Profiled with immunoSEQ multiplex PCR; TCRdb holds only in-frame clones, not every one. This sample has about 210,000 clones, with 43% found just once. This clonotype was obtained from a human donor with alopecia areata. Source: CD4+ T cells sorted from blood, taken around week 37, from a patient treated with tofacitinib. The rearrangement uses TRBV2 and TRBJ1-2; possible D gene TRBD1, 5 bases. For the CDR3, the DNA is TGTGCCAGCAGTGAGAGACAGACTAACTATGGCTACACCTTC. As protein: CASSERQTNYGYTF. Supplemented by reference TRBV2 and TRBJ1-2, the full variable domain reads EPEVTQTPSHQVTQMGQEVILRCVPISNHLYFYWYRQILGQKVEFLVSFYNNEISEKSEIFDDQFSVERPDGSNFTLKIRSTKLEDSAMYFCASSERQTNYGYTFGSGTRLTVV.